Sequencing of this T cell receptor beta chain was carried out in a study of blood T cell repertoires in COVID-19. Study-wide context: From the United States, Italy and Spain came samples of acute and convalescent COVID-19. The cDNA or gDNA used as material had been derived from T cells, B-cell-depleted T cells, or PBMCs.

Per the authors' pipeline: Reference gene primers were amplified, and this amplification served to estimate nucleated cell counts. The data were produced by immunoSEQ multiplex PCR, yet TCRdb's version contains in-frame clones alone and is incomplete. V and J calls and clone size are copied from that table; D and trimming were computed from the DNA. This table holds some 150,000 clones, about 88% found once. The sample was peripheral blood. The TCR originated in a human donor in a cohort sampled during active COVID-19.

In DNA form, the CDR3 reads TGCGCCAGCAGCTCGGGACTAGTAAATTCTGGGGCCAACGTCCTGACTTTC. This codes for CASSSGLVNSGANVLTF. The V and J genes are TRBV5-1 and TRBJ2-6; 8 bases match TRBD2. V was pared by 3 bases and J by 1 base, with 6 bases of the junction left unmatched. This CDR3 comprises 17 residues. Per germline, CDR1 SGHRS and CDR2 YFSETQ.